The text below deals with one TCR beta chain. Its specificity is not known. A multiplex PCR was run with 60 Vbeta primers and 13 Jbeta primers. Measured with immunoSEQ multiplex PCR; TCRdb has only the in-frame clones, and not every one. The sample has 150,000 to 200,000 clones, over 75% seen once. The sample belongs to a study of cytomegalovirus exposure and HLA in healthy donors. Whole-study results and caveats: Within the data, a cluster of highly shared sequence variants was likely a sequencing artifact. Most TCR sequences were seen very rarely across donors, but some public TCRs occurred in many. Data from an earlier analysis indicated that most TCR beta V segments were productive either about 90% or about 30% of the time.

Unmatched junction bases numbered 17, after V lost 6 bases and J lost 10 bases. Germline values: CDR1 SNHLY, CDR2 FYNNEI. The CDR3 is made up of 15 amino acids. Sequencing was done on a sample of PBMCs. This chain connects TRBV2 to TRBJ1-1; TRBD1 aligns across 7 bases. The clonotype comes from a woman younger than 35 in good health and CMV-seronegative. The CDR3 DNA is TGTGCCAGCAGAGCCGGAGAGGGGGCGCGGGTATCAGCTTTCTTT. The encoded protein is CASRAGEGARVSAFF.